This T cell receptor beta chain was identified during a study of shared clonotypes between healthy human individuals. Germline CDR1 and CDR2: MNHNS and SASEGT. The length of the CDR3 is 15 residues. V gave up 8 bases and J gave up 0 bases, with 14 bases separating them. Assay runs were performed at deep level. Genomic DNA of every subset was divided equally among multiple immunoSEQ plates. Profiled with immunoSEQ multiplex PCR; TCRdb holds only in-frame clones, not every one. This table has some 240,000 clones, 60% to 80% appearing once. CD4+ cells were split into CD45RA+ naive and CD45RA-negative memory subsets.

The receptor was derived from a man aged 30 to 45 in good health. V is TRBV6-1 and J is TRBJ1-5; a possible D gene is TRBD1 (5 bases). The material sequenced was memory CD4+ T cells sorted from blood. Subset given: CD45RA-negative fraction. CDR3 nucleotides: TGTGCCAGCGTAGGACAAAGGGGTAGCAATCAGCCCCAGCATTTT. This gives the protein CASVGQRGSNQPQHF.